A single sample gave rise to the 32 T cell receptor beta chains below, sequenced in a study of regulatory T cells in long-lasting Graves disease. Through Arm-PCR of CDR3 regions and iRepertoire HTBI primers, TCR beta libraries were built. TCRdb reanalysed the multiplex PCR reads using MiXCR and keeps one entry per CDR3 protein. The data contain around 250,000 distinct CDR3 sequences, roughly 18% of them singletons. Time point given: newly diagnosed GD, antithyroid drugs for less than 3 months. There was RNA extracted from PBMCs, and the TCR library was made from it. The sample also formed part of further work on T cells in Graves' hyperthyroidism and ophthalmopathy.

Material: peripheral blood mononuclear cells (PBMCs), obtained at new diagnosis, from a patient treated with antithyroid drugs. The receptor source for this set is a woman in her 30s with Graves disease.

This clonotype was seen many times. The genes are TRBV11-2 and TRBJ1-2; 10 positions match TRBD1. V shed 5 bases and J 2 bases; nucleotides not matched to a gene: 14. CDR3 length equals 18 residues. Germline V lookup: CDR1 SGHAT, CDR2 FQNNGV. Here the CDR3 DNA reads TGTGCCAGCAGCCCTATTCCGGGACAGGGGAATAAAAACTATGGCTACACCTTC. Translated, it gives CASSPIPGQGNKNYGYTF.

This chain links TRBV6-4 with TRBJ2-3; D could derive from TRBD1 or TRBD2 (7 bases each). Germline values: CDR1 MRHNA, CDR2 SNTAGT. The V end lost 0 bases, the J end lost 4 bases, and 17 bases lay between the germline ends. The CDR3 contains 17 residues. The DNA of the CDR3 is TGTGCCAGCAGTGACTCGCCAGGGGGGGGGACCCCAGATACGCAGTATTTT. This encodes CASSDSPGGGTPDTQYF.

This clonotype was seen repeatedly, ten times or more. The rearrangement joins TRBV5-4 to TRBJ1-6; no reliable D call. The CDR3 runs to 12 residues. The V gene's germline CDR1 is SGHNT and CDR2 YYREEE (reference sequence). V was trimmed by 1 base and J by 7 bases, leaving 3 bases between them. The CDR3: CASSLTNSPLHF. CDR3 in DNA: TGTGCCAGCAGCTTGACCAATTCACCCCTCCACTTT.

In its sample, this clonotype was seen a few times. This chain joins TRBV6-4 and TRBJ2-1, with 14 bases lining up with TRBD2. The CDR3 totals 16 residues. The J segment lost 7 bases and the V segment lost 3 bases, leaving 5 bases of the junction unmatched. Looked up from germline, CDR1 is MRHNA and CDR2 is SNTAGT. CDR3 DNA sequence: TGTGCCAGCAGTGAGACTAGCGGGGGGGCCTCAAATGAGCAGTTCTTC. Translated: CASSETSGGASNEQFF.

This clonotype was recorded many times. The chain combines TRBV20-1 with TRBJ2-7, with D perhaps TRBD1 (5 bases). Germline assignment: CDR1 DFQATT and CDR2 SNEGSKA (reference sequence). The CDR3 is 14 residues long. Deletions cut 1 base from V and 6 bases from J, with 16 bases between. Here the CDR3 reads CSARVSSGSGEQYF. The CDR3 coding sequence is TGCAGTGCTAGAGTCTCCTCAGGGTCAGGCGAGCAGTACTTC.

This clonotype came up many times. CDR3 sequence (DNA): TGCAGTGCTAGTGACAGCGGAACATATAATGAAAAACTGTTTTTT. Its translation: CSASDSGTYNEKLFF. The chain uses TRBV20-1 and TRBJ1-4; possible D gene TRBD1, 5 bases. V lost 3 bases to trimming and J lost 4 bases, with 15 bases between them. Germline V gives CDR1 DFQATT, CDR2 SNEGSKA (reference sequence). This CDR3 comprises 15 residues.

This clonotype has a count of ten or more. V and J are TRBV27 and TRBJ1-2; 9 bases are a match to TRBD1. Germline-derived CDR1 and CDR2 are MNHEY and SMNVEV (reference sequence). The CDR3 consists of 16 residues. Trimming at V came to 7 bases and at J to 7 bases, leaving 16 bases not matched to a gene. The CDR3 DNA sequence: TGTGCCAGCAAGCTAAGGTTGCGGGACAGGGCTGCTGGCTACACCTTC. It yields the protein CASKLRLRDRAAGYTF.

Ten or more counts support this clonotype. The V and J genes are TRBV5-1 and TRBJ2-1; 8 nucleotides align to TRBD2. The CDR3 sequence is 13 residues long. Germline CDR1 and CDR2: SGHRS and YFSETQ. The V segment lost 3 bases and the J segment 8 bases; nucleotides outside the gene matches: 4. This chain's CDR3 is CASSSGGADEQFF. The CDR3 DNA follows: TGCGCCAGCAGCTCCGGGGGGGCAGATGAGCAGTTCTTC.

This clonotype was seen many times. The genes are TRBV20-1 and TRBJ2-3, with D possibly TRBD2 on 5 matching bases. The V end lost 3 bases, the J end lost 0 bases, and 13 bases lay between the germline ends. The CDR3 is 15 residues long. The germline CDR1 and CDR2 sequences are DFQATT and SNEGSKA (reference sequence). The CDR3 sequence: CSASRTPYSTDTQYF. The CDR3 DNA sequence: TGCAGTGCTAGTCGGACTCCGTACAGCACAGATACGCAGTATTTT.

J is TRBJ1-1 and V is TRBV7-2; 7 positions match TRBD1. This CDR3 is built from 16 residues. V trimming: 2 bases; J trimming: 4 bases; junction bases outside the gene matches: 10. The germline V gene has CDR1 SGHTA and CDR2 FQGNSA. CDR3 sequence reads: CASSLIPRQGATEAFF. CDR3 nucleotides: TGTGCCAGCAGCTTAATCCCCCGACAGGGTGCCACTGAAGCTTTCTTT.

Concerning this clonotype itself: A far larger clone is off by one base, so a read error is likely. CDR3 amino acids: CSARDRFDGSSYNEQYF. The CDR3 region has the DNA TGCAGTGCTAGAGATCGGTTTGACGGGAGCTCCTACAATGAGCAGTACTTC. This rearrangement joins TRBV20-1 to TRBJ2-4, with D tentatively TRBD2 (6 bases). Germline loops: CDR1 DFQATT, CDR2 SNEGSKA (reference sequence). Trimming cost V 0 bases and J 13 bases, with 28 bases left between them. The CDR3 runs 17 residues.

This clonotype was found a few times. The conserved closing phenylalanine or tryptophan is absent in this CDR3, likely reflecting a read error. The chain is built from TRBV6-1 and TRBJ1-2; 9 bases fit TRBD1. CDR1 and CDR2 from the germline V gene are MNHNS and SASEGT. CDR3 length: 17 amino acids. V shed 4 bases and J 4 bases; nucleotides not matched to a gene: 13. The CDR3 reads CASSGWDRAFLSYGYTL. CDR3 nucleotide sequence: TGTGCCAGCAGTGGTTGGGACAGGGCTTTTCTGAGCTATGGCTACACCCTC.

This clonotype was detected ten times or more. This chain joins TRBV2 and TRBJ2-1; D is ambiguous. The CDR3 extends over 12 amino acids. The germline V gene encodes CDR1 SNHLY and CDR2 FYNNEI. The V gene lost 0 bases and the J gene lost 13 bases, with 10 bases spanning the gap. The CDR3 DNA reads TGTGCCAGCAGTGAAGCGGTTCTGGTTCAGTTCTTC. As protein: CASSEAVLVQFF.

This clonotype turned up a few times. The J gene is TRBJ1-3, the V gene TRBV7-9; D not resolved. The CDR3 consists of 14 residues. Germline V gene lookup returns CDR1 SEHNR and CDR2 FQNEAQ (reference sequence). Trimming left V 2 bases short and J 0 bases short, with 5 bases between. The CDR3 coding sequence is TGTGCCAGCAGCTTAAAGAGCTCTGGAAACACCATATATTTT. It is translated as CASSLKSSGNTIYF.

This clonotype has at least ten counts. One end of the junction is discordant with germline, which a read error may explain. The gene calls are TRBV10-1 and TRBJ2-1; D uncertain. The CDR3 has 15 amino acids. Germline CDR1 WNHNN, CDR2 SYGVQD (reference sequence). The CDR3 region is CASSEDAKSYNEQLF. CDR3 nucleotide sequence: TGCGCCAGCAGTGAGGACGCGAAATCCTACAATGAGCAGCTCTTC.

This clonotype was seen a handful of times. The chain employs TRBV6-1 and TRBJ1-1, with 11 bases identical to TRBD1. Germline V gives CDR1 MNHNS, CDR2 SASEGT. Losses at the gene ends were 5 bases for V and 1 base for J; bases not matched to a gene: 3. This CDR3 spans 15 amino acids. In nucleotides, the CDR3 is TGTGCCAGCAGTCCGGGACAGGGGGAGAACACTGAAGCTTTCTTT. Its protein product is CASSPGQGENTEAFF.

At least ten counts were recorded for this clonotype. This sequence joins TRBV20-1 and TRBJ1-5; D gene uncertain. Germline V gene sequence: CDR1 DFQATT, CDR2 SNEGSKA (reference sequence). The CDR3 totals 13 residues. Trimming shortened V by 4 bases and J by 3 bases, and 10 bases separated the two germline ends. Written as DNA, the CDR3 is TGCAGTGCTATGGACGGCGTCAATCAGCCCCAGCATTTT. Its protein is CSAMDGVNQPQHF.

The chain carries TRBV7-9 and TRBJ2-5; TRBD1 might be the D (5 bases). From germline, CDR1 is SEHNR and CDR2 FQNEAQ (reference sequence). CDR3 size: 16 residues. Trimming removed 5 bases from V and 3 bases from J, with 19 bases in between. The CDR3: CASSPRGHRRKETQYF. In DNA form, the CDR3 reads TGTGCCAGCAGCCCCCGAGGACACAGGAGAAAAGAGACCCAGTACTTC.

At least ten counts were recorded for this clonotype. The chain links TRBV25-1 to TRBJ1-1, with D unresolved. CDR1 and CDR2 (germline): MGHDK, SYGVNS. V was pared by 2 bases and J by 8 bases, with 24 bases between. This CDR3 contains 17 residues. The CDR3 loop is CASSENSGKRNTGEAFF. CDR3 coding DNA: TGTGCCAGCAGTGAAAACTCGGGTAAGAGGAACACTGGGGAAGCTTTCTTT.

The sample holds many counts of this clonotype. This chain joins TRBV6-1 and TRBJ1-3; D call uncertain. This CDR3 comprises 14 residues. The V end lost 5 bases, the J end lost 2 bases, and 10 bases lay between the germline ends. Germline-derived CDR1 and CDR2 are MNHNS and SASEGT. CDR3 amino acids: CASSLVMAGNTIYF. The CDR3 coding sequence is TGTGCCAGCAGTCTGGTAATGGCTGGAAACACCATATATTTT.

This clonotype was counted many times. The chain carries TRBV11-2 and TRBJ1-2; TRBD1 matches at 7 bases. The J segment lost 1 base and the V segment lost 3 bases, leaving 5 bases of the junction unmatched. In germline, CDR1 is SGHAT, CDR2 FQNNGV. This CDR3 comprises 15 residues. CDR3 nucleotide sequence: TGTGCCAGCAGCTTGACACAGGGGTTTAACTATGGCTACACCTTC. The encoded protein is CASSLTQGFNYGYTF.

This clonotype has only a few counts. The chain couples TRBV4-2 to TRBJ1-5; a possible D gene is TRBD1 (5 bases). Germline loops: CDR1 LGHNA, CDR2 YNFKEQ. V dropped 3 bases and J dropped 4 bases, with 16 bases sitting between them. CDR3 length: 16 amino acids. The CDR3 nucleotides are TGTGCCAGCAGCCAGCTCCCCGACAGAGCGAATCAGCCCCAGCATTTT. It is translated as CASSQLPDRANQPQHF.

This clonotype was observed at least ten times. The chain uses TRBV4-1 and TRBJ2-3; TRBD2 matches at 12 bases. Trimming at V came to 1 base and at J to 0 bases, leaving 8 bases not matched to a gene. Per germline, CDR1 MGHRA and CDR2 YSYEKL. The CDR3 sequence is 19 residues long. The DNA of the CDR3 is TGCGCCAGCAGCCAAGCTACTAGCGGGGGGCAACCTAGCACAGATACGCAGTATTTT. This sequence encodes CASSQATSGGQPSTDTQYF.

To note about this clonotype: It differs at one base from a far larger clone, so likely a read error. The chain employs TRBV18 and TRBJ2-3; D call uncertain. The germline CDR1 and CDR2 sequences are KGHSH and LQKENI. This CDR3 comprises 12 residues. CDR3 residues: CASSPQNTEALF. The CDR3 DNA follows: TGTGCCAGCTCACCTCAGAACACTGAAGCTCTCTTT.

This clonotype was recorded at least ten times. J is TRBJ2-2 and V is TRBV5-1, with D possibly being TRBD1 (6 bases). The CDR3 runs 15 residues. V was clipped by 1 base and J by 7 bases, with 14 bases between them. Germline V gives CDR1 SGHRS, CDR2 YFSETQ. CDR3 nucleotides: TGCGCCAGCAGCTTGAGACAGGCGACAGACGGGGAGCTGTTTTTT. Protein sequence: CASSLRQATDGELFF.

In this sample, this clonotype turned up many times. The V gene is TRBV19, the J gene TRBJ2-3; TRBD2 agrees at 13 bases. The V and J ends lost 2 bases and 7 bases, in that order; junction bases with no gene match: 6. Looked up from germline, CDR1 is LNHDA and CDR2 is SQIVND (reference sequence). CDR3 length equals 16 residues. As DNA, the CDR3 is TGTGCCAGTAGTATATTCACTAGCGGGGGGGCGAATACGCAGTATTTT. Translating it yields CASSIFTSGGANTQYF.

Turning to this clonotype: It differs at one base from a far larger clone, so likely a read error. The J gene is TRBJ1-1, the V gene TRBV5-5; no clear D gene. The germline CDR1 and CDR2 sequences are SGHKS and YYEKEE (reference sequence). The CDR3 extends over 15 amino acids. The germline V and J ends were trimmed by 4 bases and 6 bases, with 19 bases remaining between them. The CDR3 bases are TGTGCCAGCAGCACCGTTTTGGAACACCACCCTGAAGCTTTCTTT. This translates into CASSTVLEHHPEAFF.

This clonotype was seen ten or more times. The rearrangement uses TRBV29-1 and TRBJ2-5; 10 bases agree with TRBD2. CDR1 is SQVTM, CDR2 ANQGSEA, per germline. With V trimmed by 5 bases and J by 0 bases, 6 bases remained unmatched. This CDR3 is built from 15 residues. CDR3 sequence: CSVSGAGGHQETQYF. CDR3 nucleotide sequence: TGCAGCGTTAGTGGAGCGGGGGGGCACCAAGAGACCCAGTACTTC. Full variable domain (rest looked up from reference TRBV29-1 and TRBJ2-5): SAVISQKPSRDICQRGTSLTIQCQVDSQVTMMFWYRQQPGQSLTLIATANQGSEATYESGFVIDKFPISRPNLTFSTLTVSNMSPEDSSIYLCSVSGAGGHQETQYFGPGTRLLVL.

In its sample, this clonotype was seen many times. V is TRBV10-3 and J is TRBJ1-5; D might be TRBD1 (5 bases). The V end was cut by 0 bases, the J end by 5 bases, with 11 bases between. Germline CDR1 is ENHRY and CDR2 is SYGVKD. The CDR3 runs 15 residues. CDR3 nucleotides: TGTGCCATCAGTGAGTCAATGCAGGGCGATCAGCCCCAGCATTTT. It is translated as CAISESMQGDQPQHF.

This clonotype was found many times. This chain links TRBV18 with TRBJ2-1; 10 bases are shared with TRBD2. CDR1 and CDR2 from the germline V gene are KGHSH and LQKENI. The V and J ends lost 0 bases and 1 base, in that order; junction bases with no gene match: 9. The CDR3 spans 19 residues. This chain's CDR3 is CASSPPFLAGDLSYNEQFF. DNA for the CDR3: TGTGCCAGCTCACCACCGTTTCTAGCGGGGGACCTTTCCTACAATGAGCAGTTCTTC.

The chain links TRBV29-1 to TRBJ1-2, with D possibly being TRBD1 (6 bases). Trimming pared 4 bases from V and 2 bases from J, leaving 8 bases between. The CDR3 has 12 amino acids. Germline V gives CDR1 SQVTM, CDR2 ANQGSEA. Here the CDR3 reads CSVGDKNYGYTF. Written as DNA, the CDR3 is TGCAGCGTTGGGGACAAAAACTATGGCTACACCTTC.

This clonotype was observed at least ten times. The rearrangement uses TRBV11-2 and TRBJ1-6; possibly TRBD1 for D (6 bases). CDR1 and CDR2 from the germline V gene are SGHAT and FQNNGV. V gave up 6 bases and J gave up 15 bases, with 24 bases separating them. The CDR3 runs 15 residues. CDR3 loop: CASRPVVRDKRGLHF. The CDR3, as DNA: TGTGCCAGCAGACCAGTAGTCCGGGACAAGAGAGGCCTCCACTTT. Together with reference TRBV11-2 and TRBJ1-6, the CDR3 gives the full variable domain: EAGVAQSPRYKIIEKRQSVAFWCNPISGHATLYWYQQILGQGPKLLIQFQNNGVVDDSQLPKDRFSAERLKGVDSTLKIQPAKLEDSAVYLCASRPVVRDKRGLHFGNGTRLTVT.